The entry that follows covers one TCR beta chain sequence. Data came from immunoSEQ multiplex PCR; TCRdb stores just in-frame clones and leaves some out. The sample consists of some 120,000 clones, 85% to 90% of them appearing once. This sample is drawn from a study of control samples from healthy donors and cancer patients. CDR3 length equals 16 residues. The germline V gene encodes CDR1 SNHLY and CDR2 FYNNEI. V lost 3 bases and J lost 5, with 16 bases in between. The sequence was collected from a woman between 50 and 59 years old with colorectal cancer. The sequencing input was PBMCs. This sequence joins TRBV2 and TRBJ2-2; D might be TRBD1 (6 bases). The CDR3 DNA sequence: TGTGCCAGCAGTGAGGTGGAGACAGGTGATACCGGGGAGCTGTTTTTT. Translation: CASSEVETGDTGELFF.